This record looks at one TCR beta chain sequence and its context. Per germline, CDR1 LGHNA and CDR2 YSLEER. With 3 bases removed from V and 6 bases from J, the gap between germline ends came to 14 bases. This CDR3 is 14 amino acids long. This sample was included in a study of T cells after yellow fever vaccination. Via MiXCR, TCRdb re-called the 5' RACE reads, giving one row per CDR3 protein. The sample yields hundreds of thousands of distinct CDR3 sequences, under 14% seen once. The rearrangement uses TRBV4-3 and TRBJ2-5; D possibly corresponds to TRBD2 (5 bases). The specimen comprised PBMCs, sampled on the day of the first yellow fever vaccination. The source is a man younger than 30 who received the YFV17D yellow fever vaccine. CDR3 DNA sequence: TGCGCCAGCAGCCATGCCGGGCTCGGGAAGACCCAGTACTTC. Encoded protein: CASSHAGLGKTQYF.